This T cell receptor beta chain was documented in a study of vaccination effects on CD4 cells after COVID-19. As regards this clone: What it recognizes is unknown.

This table comes from immunoSEQ multiplex PCR, and its TCRdb copy is limited to in-frame clones, with some not included. There are nearly 45,000 clones in the sample; roughly two thirds occur only once, and 25% to 35% lies in the top ten. After expansion with viral peptide pools in the ViraFEST assay, antigen-specific CD4+ T cells were sequenced. Subsequent to 10 days of culture, CD4+ T cells were isolated. The infection with SARS-CoV-2 (confirmed by PCR) occurred in this person between March and December 2020. This TCR came from a human donor who had a prior SARS-CoV-2 infection. Sample: CD4+ T cells from PBMCs cultured with a peptide pool, taken before COVID-19 vaccination.

CDR3 sequence: CASSATFGQPGNTIYF. CDR3 coding DNA: TGTGCCAGCAGCGCCACCTTTGGACAGCCTGGAAACACCATATATTTT. The V gene is TRBV7-2, the J gene TRBJ1-3; D is possibly TRBD1 (6 bases). V was shortened by 5 bases and J by 2 bases, with 16 bases between the two germline ends. The CDR3 sequence is 16 residues long. Germline V lookup: CDR1 SGHTA, CDR2 FQGNSA.